The present entry profiles one TCR beta chain with its context. The antigen remains undetermined. Germline CDR1 reads MNHEY; CDR2 reads SVGAGI. The CDR3 extends over 14 amino acids. V was clipped by 5 bases and J by 3 bases, with 11 bases between them. The data were obtained in a study of T cell repertoires in cytomegalovirus infection. About the research overall: Shared public TCR beta signatures pointed to both CMV infection and a matching HLA type.

Overall study results and limits: Summed public TCR beta family frequency identified CMV carriers bearing the relevant HLA.

Each CDR3 protein gets one entry after TCRdb re-called the reads with MiXCR. The sample contains about 450,000 distinct CDR3 sequences, roughly 30% of which appear only once. The genes are TRBV6-5 and TRBJ1-3, with D perhaps matching TRBD1 (5 bases). The sequence derives from a human donor in good health (CMV status not recorded). Some clones in this sample may be carry-over from other donors' samples. The specimen sequenced was PBMCs. The CDR3 DNA reads as TGTGCCAGCAGTCCCGGGACGCTTGGAAACACCATATATTTT. Protein: CASSPGTLGNTIYF.